This passage covers 16 T cell receptor beta chains from one sample sequenced in a study of cytomegalovirus exposure and HLA in healthy donors. PCR was performed using 60 Vbeta and 13 Jbeta primers. Generated by immunoSEQ multiplex PCR, the TCRdb table keeps only in-frame clones and is missing some. The repertoire consists of nearly 200,000 clones, with more than 60% occurring once and the leading ten covering 2.1%. The sequenced sample consisted of PBMCs. All receptors come from a woman in her twenties or thirties in good health and CMV-seropositive.

The chain links TRBV9 to TRBJ1-5; D gene uncertain. CDR1 and CDR2 from the germline V gene are SGDLS and YYNGEE. The CDR3 loop spans 15 amino acids. V lost 4 bases to trimming and J lost 0 bases, with 11 bases between them. In nucleotides, the CDR3 is TGTGCCAGCAGCACTACTGGTAATAGCAATCAGCCCCAGCATTTT. This translates into CASSTTGNSNQPQHF.

V is TRBV5-6 and J is TRBJ1-2; 9 nucleotides align to TRBD1. Germline V gene lookup returns CDR1 SGHDT and CDR2 YYEEEE. The ends lost 3 bases at V and 8 bases at J; junction bases unmatched: 5. The CDR3 runs to 13 residues. The CDR3 reads CASSSGTGPGYTF. For the CDR3, the DNA is TGTGCCAGCAGCTCAGGGACAGGGCCAGGCTACACCTTC.

The chain uses TRBV7-9 and TRBJ1-1; 8 bases line up with TRBD1. This CDR3 contains 13 residues. Germline trimming cut 8 bases from V and 1 base from J; bases unmatched to any gene: 3. The germline gives CDR1 SEHNR, CDR2 FQNEAQ (reference sequence). The DNA of the CDR3 is TGTGCCAGCGCAGGGGGCTCGAACACTGAAGCTTTCTTT. Translation: CASAGGSNTEAFF.

This chain joins TRBV2 and TRBJ2-2; TRBD2 aligns across 10 bases. The CDR3 covers 16 residues. The germline gives CDR1 SNHLY, CDR2 FYNNEI. The J segment lost 6 bases and the V segment lost 3 bases, leaving 7 bases of the junction unmatched. The CDR3 nucleotides are TGTGCCAGCAGTGATAAGGGGACTAGCGTTCCCGGGGAGCTGTTTTTT. Translating gives CASSDKGTSVPGELFF.

The V and J genes are TRBV5-1 and TRBJ1-3, with TRBD1 matching over 8 bases. The CDR3 is made up of 15 amino acids. V lost 4 bases to trimming and J lost 6 bases; unmatched junction nucleotides: 9. Per germline, CDR1 SGHRS and CDR2 YFSETQ. The CDR3 spells CASSMLGTGENTIYF. CDR3 in DNA: TGCGCCAGCAGCATGCTCGGGACAGGCGAAAACACCATATATTTT.

This clone was recorded a few times. CDR3 loop: CASSLTTGTDTQYF. The CDR3 DNA sequence: TGCGCCAGCAGCTTGACAACAGGCACAGATACGCAGTATTTT. V and J are TRBV5-1 and TRBJ2-3; D gene uncertain. CDR1 and CDR2 (germline): SGHRS, YFSETQ. This CDR3 is built from 14 residues. Trimming removed 1 base at V and 1 base at J, with 7 bases between.

A few counts support this clone. The V gene is TRBV9, the J gene TRBJ2-5; 7 nucleotides align to TRBD1. Germline V gives CDR1 SGDLS, CDR2 YYNGEE. Trimming at V came to 4 bases and at J to 2 bases, leaving 2 bases not matched to a gene. The CDR3 sequence is 13 residues long. The CDR3: CASSRQGQETQYF. The CDR3 region has the DNA TGTGCCAGCAGCCGACAGGGTCAAGAGACCCAGTACTTC.

The J gene is TRBJ1-2, the V gene TRBV7-2; 7 bases line up with TRBD1. Germline V gene sequence: CDR1 SGHTA, CDR2 FQGNSA. J lost 2 bases, V lost 2 bases, and 5 bases had no gene match. The CDR3 is 15 residues long. CDR3 sequence (DNA): TGTGCCAGCAGCTTAAACAGGGGACCCAACTATGGCTACACCTTC. Translated: CASSLNRGPNYGYTF.

The chain is built from TRBV18 and TRBJ2-5; 7 bases are a match to TRBD2. V lost 0 bases and J lost 1; bases outside the gene matches: 5. The germline CDR1 and CDR2 sequences are KGHSH and LQKENI. The CDR3 is 16 residues long. The CDR3 bases are TGTGCCAGCTCACCACCGATCCTAGCGGTCCAAGAGACCCAGTACTTC. This gives the protein CASSPPILAVQETQYF.

Concerning this clone: Other nucleotide sequences from this sample produce the same CDR3. The chain is built from TRBV29-1 and TRBJ2-7, with a weak D call TRBD2 (6 bases). The V end lost 4 bases, the J end lost 3 bases, and 13 bases lay between the germline ends. Germline V gene sequence: CDR1 SQVTM, CDR2 ANQGSEA. The CDR3 is 13 amino acids. The CDR3 reads CSVVGGKSYEQYF. CDR3 bases: TGCAGCGTTGTGGGCGGGAAGAGCTACGAGCAGTACTTC.

The V gene is TRBV10-3, the J gene TRBJ2-7, with 9 bases that match TRBD1. This CDR3 has 13 amino acids. The germline V gene has CDR1 ENHRY and CDR2 SYGVKD. The junction had 6 bases not matched to a gene; V was cut back by 8 bases and J by 4 bases. The CDR3 nucleotides read TGTGCCATCGGGACAGGGTTGGGGTACGAGCAGTACTTC. The encoded protein is CAIGTGLGYEQYF.

V usage is TRBV5-5 and J usage is TRBJ1-6; perhaps TRBD1 as D (5 bases). Germline V gene data show CDR1 as SGHKS and CDR2 as YYEKEE (reference sequence). V lost 0 bases, J lost 7 bases, and 8 bases lay in between. The CDR3 runs 14 residues. In nucleotides, the CDR3 is TGTGCCAGCAGCTTGGCAGGGAAAAATTCACCCCTCCACTTT. Translating it yields CASSLAGKNSPLHF.

The V gene is TRBV9, the J gene TRBJ2-7; 7 bases align to TRBD2. This CDR3 comprises 16 residues. J gave up 4 bases and V 0 bases, and 10 bases lay outside the gene matches. Per germline, CDR1 SGDLS and CDR2 YYNGEE. The CDR3 loop reads CASSVAPASGIYEQYF. The CDR3 DNA is TGTGCCAGCAGCGTAGCTCCGGCTAGCGGCATTTACGAGCAGTACTTC.

The genes are TRBV19 and TRBJ2-3; 8 bases are shared with TRBD1. Per germline, CDR1 LNHDA and CDR2 SQIVND (reference sequence). The CDR3 is 15 amino acids. V lost 1 base and J lost 5; bases outside the gene matches: 5. The CDR3 reads CASSIGQGALDTQYF. As DNA, the CDR3 is TGTGCCAGTAGTATAGGGCAGGGGGCATTAGATACGCAGTATTTT.

About this clone itself: Additional DNA sequences in this sample encode the identical CDR3. The genes are TRBV4-1 and TRBJ2-1; 12 bases fit TRBD2. Germline V gives CDR1 MGHRA, CDR2 YSYEKL. This CDR3 has 15 amino acids. Trimming cost V 4 bases and J 3 bases; bases outside gene matches: 1. The CDR3, as DNA: TGCGCCAGCAGCCCGGGACTAGCGGGCTACAATGAGCAGTTCTTC. This codes for CASSPGLAGYNEQFF.

V is TRBV29-1 and J is TRBJ1-1; no firm D call. This CDR3 has 13 residues. V dropped 5 bases and J dropped 3 bases, with 13 bases sitting between them. The germline V gene has CDR1 SQVTM and CDR2 ANQGSEA. The CDR3 loop reads CSVRWAAHTEAFF. For the CDR3, the DNA is TGCAGCGTTCGGTGGGCCGCACACACTGAAGCTTTCTTT.